This is a list of T cell receptor beta chains from one sample in a study of technical replicates of blood from several donors. Assay used: immunoSEQ multiplex PCR; TCRdb lists only in-frame clones, some missing. Of about 81,000 clones listed, about 81% are singletons. The sequenced sample consisted of PBMCs. The receptors come from a human donor in good health. Some clones in this sample may be carry-over from other donors' samples. CDR3s include the opening cysteine and the closing phenylalanine or tryptophan. A D gene is named only where the DNA matches it firmly. Where a row states a size, it is once, few, many or the class of an expanded clone; other rows omit it.

j_call v_call clone_size d_call cdr3_aa cdr3_nt
TRBJ1-4 TRBV7-2 . . CASSLGRQYEKLFF TGTGCCAGCAGCTTAGGCAGACAGTATGAAAAACTGTTTTTT
TRBJ2-7 TRBV25-1 . TRBD1 CASSDPARGSYEQYF TGTGCCAGCAGTGATCCCGCCAGGGGGTCCTACGAGCAGTACTTC
TRBJ2-7 TRBV7-9 . TRBD1 CASSPMGGQVYPYEQYF TGTGCCAGCAGTCCAATGGGCGGACAGGTTTACCCCTACGAGCAGTACTTC
TRBJ1-1 TRBV29-1 few . CSVEGQGEAFF TGCAGCGTTGAAGGGCAGGGGGAAGCTTTCTTT
TRBJ2-7 TRBV7-9 . . CASSRGPRDSYF TGTGCCAGCAGCCGTGGCCCCAGGGACTCGTACTTC
TRBJ2-7 TRBV10-2 . . CASSESTGSHYEQYF TGCGCCAGCAGTGAGTCGACAGGCTCACACTACGAGCAGTACTTC
TRBJ1-6 TRBV2 . TRBD1 CASSDRGSPLHF TGTGCCAGCAGCGACAGGGGTTCACCCCTCCACTTT
TRBJ1-1 TRBV6-5 . . CASSYSDTGLGTEAFF TGTGCCAGCAGTTACAGCGACACAGGGCTGGGCACTGAAGCTTTCTTT
TRBJ2-1 TRBV28 few TRBD2 CASSLVIAGGDNEQFF TGTGCCAGCAGTTTGGTAATAGCGGGAGGCGACAATGAGCAGTTCTTC
TRBJ1-2 TRBV6-5 . . CASSYRQDSNYGYTF TGTGCCAGCAGTTACAGGCAGGATTCAAACTATGGCTACACCTTC
TRBJ1-3 TRBV5-1 . . CASSLQGPGNTIYF TGCGCCAGCAGCTTACAGGGTCCTGGAAACACCATATATTTT
TRBJ2-3 TRBV5-4 . . CASSLGADTQYF TGTGCCAGCAGCCTGGGGGCTGATACGCAGTATTTT
TRBJ1-2 TRBV2 . . CASSADPVGAFSF TGTGCCAGCAGCGCCGACCCCGTTGGGGCGTTTTCTTTC
TRBJ1-4 TRBV5-6 . TRBD1 CASSPGQAANEKLFF TGTGCCAGCAGCCCGGGACAGGCGGCTAATGAAAAACTGTTTTTT
TRBJ2-1 TRBV15 . . CATSRGRLPTRDNEQFF TGTGCCACCAGCAGAGGAAGACTCCCAACGAGAGACAATGAGCAGTTCTTC
TRBJ2-4 TRBV10-3 . . CATTGGAKNIQYF TGTGCCACCACCGGAGGGGCCAAAAACATTCAGTACTTC
TRBJ2-7 TRBV7-2 . . CASSFTRLSYEQYF TGTGCCAGCAGCTTTACGCGGCTCTCCTACGAGCAGTACTTC
TRBJ2-3 TRBV7-6 . . CASSLGLRGRGADTQYF TGTGCCAGCAGCCTGGGGCTACGGGGGAGAGGGGCAGATACGCAGTATTTT
TRBJ1-6 TRBV27 . . CASSSSGNSYNSPLHF TGTGCCAGCAGCTCCTCAGGGAACTCCTATAATTCACCCCTCCACTTT
TRBJ2-1 TRBV7-2 . . CASSLLALNYNEQFF TGTGCCAGCAGCCTGCTTGCCCTAAATTACAATGAGCAGTTCTTC
TRBJ2-7 TRBV18 . . CASSLSEGDEQYF TGTGCCAGCTCACTAAGTGAAGGAGACGAGCAGTACTTC
TRBJ2-5 TRBV6-5 once . CASSYTTGISQGTQYF TGTGCCAGCAGTTACACGACAGGAATATCCCAAGGGACCCAGTACTTC
TRBJ1-3 TRBV14 . . CASSQDVTFSGNTIYF TGTGCCAGCAGCCAAGACGTCACATTCTCTGGAAACACCATATATTTT
TRBJ2-7 TRBV4-1 few TRBD1 CASSQGPGQGSHEQYF TGCGCCAGCAGCCAAGGACCGGGACAGGGGAGCCACGAGCAGTACTTC
TRBJ1-3 TRBV7-9 . TRBD1 CASSWTGRSSGNTIYF TGTGCCAGCAGCTGGACAGGGCGCAGCTCTGGAAACACCATATATTTT
TRBJ2-7 TRBV10-3 . . CAISWRDEQYF TGTGCCATCAGCTGGCGGGACGAGCAGTACTTC
TRBJ1-2 TRBV28 . TRBD1 CASSLRGRGGYTF TGTGCCAGCAGCCTCAGGGGGCGGGGCGGCTACACCTTC
TRBJ2-1 TRBV18 . TRBD1 CASSPPGQGYNNEQFF TGTGCCAGCTCACCGCCGGGACAGGGGTACAACAATGAGCAGTTCTTC
TRBJ2-7 TRBV9 once TRBD2 CASSVDGGASEQYF TGTGCCAGCAGCGTAGACGGGGGGGCGAGCGAGCAGTACTTC
TRBJ1-2 TRBV28 . . CATRVYGYTF TGTGCCACACGGGTCTATGGCTACACCTTC
TRBJ1-5 TRBV6-1 . . CASSAGDQPQHF TGTGCCAGCAGCGCAGGGGATCAGCCCCAGCATTTT
TRBJ1-5 TRBV7-9 . . CASSLTGRDQPQHF TGTGCCAGCAGCCTTACAGGGCGCGATCAGCCCCAGCATTTT
TRBJ2-7 TRBV5-4 . TRBD2 CASSSETGTTYEQYF TGTGCCAGCAGCTCCGAAACCGGGACTACCTACGAGCAGTACTTC
TRBJ2-4 TRBV9 . . CASSPERGGLGGNIQYF TGTGCCAGCAGCCCTGAGAGGGGCGGCCTGGGAGGAAACATTCAGTACTTC
TRBJ1-5 TRBV6-5 . . CASSYDGGSNQPQHF TGTGCCAGCAGTTATGATGGGGGCAGCAATCAGCCCCAGCATTTT
TRBJ1-1 TRBV6-5 few . CASSSAGYPTNTEAFF TGTGCCAGCAGTTCCGCAGGGTATCCCACGAACACTGAAGCTTTCTTT
TRBJ2-3 TRBV27 . TRBD2 CASSSSGRADTQYF TGTGCCAGCAGTTCGAGCGGGAGGGCAGATACGCAGTATTTT
TRBJ2-3 TRBV5-1 . TRBD2 CASSLPSGGLGDTQYF TGCGCCAGCAGCTTGCCTAGCGGGGGGCTTGGGGATACGCAGTATTTT
TRBJ2-3 TRBV4-1 . TRBD2 CASSLGPGLAGKTDTQYF TGCGCCAGCAGCCTAGGGCCGGGACTAGCGGGAAAAACAGATACGCAGTATTTT
TRBJ2-3 TRBV6-4 . TRBD2 CASSDSPGGTTDTQYF TGTGCCAGCAGTGACTCTCCGGGGGGAACAACAGATACGCAGTATTTT
TRBJ2-7 TRBV14 . . CASSPHRNEQYF TGTGCCAGCAGCCCACACCGTAACGAGCAGTACTTC
TRBJ1-1 TRBV19 few . CASSIRGNTEAFF TGTGCCAGTAGTATTAGGGGGAACACTGAAGCTTTCTTT
TRBJ2-5 TRBV7-3 . TRBD2 CASSLTSRETQYF TGTGCCAGCAGCCTGACTAGCCGGGAGACCCAGTACTTC
TRBJ2-3 TRBV9 once TRBD1 CASSVEGTGTTDTQYF TGTGCCAGCAGCGTAGAAGGGACAGGGACCACAGATACGCAGTATTTT
TRBJ1-1 TRBV7-9 once TRBD1 CASSLERGTEDGTEAFF TGTGCCAGCAGCTTAGAGCGGGGGACAGAAGATGGGACTGAAGCTTTCTTT
TRBJ1-1 TRBV6-5 . . CASSSRFQGQGTEAFF TGTGCCAGCAGTTCCCGATTTCAGGGTCAAGGCACTGAAGCTTTCTTT
TRBJ1-4 TRBV4-1 once . CASSQGPVGGVGEKLFF TGCGCCAGCAGCCAAGGACCCGTGGGGGGGGTAGGAGAAAAACTGTTTTTT
TRBJ1-5 TRBV10-3 . TRBD1 CAIRGQTSQPQHF TGTGCCATCAGGGGACAGACCAGTCAGCCCCAGCATTTT
TRBJ1-1 TRBV2 few TRBD1 CASSNDRGTAEAFF TGTGCCAGCAGCAATGACAGGGGAACCGCTGAAGCTTTCTTT
TRBJ1-5 TRBV6-1 . TRBD1 CAADRGMQPQHF TGTGCCGCAGACAGGGGGATGCAGCCCCAGCATTTT
TRBJ2-7 TRBV7-7 . . CASSLTGSSYEQYF TGTGCCAGCAGCTTAACAGGAAGCTCCTACGAGCAGTACTTC
TRBJ1-5 TRBV7-2 many . CASSSSVESNQPQHF TGTGCCAGCAGCTCGAGCGTGGAAAGCAATCAGCCCCAGCATTTT
TRBJ2-3 TRBV11-2 . . CASSLLGVGGSTDTQYF TGTGCCAGCAGTCTTCTAGGTGTGGGGGGAAGCACAGATACGCAGTATTTT
TRBJ2-3 TRBV11-2 . TRBD2 CASSLLAVSTDTQYF TGTGCCAGCAGCCTACTAGCGGTTAGCACAGATACGCAGTATTTT
TRBJ2-7 TRBV29-1 . TRBD1 CSVEGQGEYEQYF TGCAGCGTTGAGGGACAGGGGGAGTACGAGCAGTACTTC
TRBJ2-2 TRBV4-2 . . CASSQAAGDAGELFF TGTGCCAGCAGCCAAGCCGCAGGGGACGCCGGGGAGCTGTTTTTT